The present entry profiles one TCR beta chain with its context. These data come from a study of T-cell reconstitution after alpha-beta-depleted transplantation in children. The TCRbeta library was prepared with unique molecular identifiers. In TCRdb, the PCR reads were re-called with MiXCR into one record per CDR3 protein. The table lists 440,000 or so distinct CDR3 sequences, 43% of them singletons. Between the trimmed V and J ends, which lost 5 bases and 7 bases, there was a span of 12 bases. Germline V CDR1 and CDR2: SGHTA, FQGNSA. The CDR3 has 14 amino acids. This chain uses TRBV7-2 with TRBJ1-6; no firm D call. The sequencing used PBMCs, collected before TCRalphabeta/CD19-depleted stem cell transplant. The clonotype was recovered from a girl aged 2-10 years with aplastic anemia, due to receive a stem cell transplant. The CDR3 loop is CASSPRASNSPLHF. CDR3 bases: TGTGCCAGCAGCCCACGGGCCTCCAATTCACCCCTCCACTTT.